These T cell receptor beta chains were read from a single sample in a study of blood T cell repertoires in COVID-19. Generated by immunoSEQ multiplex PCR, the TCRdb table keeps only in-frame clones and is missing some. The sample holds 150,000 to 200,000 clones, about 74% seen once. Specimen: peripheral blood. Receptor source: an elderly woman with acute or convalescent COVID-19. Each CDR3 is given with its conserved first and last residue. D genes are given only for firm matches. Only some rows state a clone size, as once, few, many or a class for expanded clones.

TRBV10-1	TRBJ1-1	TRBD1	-	TGCGCCAGCAGCGGGACAGGGGATTTGGCTTTCTTT	CASSGTGDLAFF
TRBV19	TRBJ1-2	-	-	TGTGCCAGTAGACCCAGTCAGGAGCGGAACTATGGCTACACCTTC	CASRPSQERNYGYTF
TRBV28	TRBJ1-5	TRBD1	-	TGTGCCAGCAGGGAGGCGGACAGGGGGAGCACTCAGCCCCAGCATTTT	CASREADRGSTQPQHF
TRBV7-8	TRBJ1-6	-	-	TGTGCCAGCAGCTTAGCCCGGAGTTCACCCCTCCACTTT	CASSLARSSPLHF
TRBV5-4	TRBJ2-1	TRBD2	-	TGTGCCAGCAGCGTGGGACTAGCGGAAAACAATGAGCAGTTCTTC	CASSVGLAENNEQFF
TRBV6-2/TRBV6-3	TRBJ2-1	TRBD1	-	TGTGCCAGCAGTTACGGGGACAGCGCCTTTGGCTCCTACAATGAGCAGTTCTTC	CASSYGDSAFGSYNEQFF
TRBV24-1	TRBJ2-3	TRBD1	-	TGTGCCACCAGTGACCCTGGACAGGGAAGTTTCACAGATACGCAGTATTTT	CATSDPGQGSFTDTQYF
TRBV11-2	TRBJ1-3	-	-	TGTGCCAGCAGCTTTCGGAGGAGGGAAGGGAGCTCTGGAAACACCATATATTTT	CASSFRRREGSSGNTIYF
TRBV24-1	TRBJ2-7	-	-	TGTGCCACCAGTGATTTGAGGGTAGGCTTACTAGGTGACTACGAGCAGTACTTC	CATSDLRVGLLGDYEQYF
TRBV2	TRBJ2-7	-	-	TGTGCCAGCAGTGAACGCGGCCTCGTAACCCTCGAGCAGTACTTC	CASSERGLVTLEQYF
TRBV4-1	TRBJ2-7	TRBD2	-	TGCGCCAGCAGCCAAGATGAACTAGCGGTCTACGAGCAGTACTTC	CASSQDELAVYEQYF
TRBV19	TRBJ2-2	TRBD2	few	TGTGCCAGCTCTGAGCGGGAGAGCCGGTTCACCGGGGAGCTGTTTTTT	CASSERESRFTGELFF
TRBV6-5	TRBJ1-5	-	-	TGTGCCAGCACTCAGGGGATAGGGAGCAATCAGCCCCAGCATTTT	CASTQGIGSNQPQHF
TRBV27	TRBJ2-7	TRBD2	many	TGTGCCAGCAGTTCAACTCAGCGGGGAACCTACGAGCAGTACTTC	CASSSTQRGTYEQYF
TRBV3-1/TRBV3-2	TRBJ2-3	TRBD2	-	TGTGCCAGCAGCCAAGCCCCGCCCGGACTAGCGGGCACAGATACGCAGTATTTT	CASSQAPPGLAGTDTQYF
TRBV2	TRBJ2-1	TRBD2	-	TGTGCCAGCAGTGCAACTAGCGGAAGCTACAATGAGCAGTTCTTC	CASSATSGSYNEQFF
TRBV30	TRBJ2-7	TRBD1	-	TGTGCCTGGAGTCCGAAGACCGGGACAGGGAGTGAGCAGTACTTC	CAWSPKTGTGSEQYF
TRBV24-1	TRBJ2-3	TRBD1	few	TGTGCCACCAGTGACCGATGGACAGGTGGGACAGATACGCAGTATTTT	CATSDRWTGGTDTQYF
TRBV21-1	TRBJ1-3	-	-	TGTGCCAGCAGCAAAGGTGAAGGGGGCGCCTCTGGAAACACCATATATTTT	CASSKGEGGASGNTIYF
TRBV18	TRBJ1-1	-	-	TGTGCCAGCTCACCACTCACCGGACAGACGAACACTGAAGCTTTCTTT	CASSPLTGQTNTEAFF
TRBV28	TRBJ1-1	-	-	TGTGCCAGCAGTTTCGGCGGCAGAAACACTGAAGCTTTCTTT	CASSFGGRNTEAFF
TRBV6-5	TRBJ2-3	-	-	TGTGCCAGCAGCCGGGACTGGACGCCTTTCGATACGCAGTATTTT	CASSRDWTPFDTQYF
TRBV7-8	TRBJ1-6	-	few	TGTGCCAGCAGCTTAGCGCAGAGGGCACAGTCACCCCTCCACTTT	CASSLAQRAQSPLHF
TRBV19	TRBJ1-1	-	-	TGTGCCAGTAGTATCAGAGTCGGGGGGGGTGGCACTGAAGCTTTCTTT	CASSIRVGGGGTEAFF
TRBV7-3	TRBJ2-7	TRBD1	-	TGTGCCAGCAGCCCACAGGGGCTGGACGAGCAGTACTTC	CASSPQGLDEQYF
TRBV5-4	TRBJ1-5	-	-	TGTGCCAGCAGCTTGGACAGTTCAAATCAGCCCCAGCATTTT	CASSLDSSNQPQHF
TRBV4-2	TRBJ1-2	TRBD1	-	TGTGCCAGCAGCCAGACAGGGACGCCCGATGGCTACACCTTC	CASSQTGTPDGYTF
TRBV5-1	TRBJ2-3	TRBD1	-	TGCGCCAGCAGCCCGGGACAGAGAACCACAGATACGCAGTATTTT	CASSPGQRTTDTQYF
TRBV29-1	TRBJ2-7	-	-	TGCAGCGTTGATAGCCTCGCCGGAAACGAGCAGTACTTC	CSVDSLAGNEQYF
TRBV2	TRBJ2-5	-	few	TGTGCCAGCGGGGCGGACCAAGAGACCCAGTACTTC	CASGADQETQYF
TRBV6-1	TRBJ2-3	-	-	TGTGCCAGCAGTGAAGAGGGCGGAGGGGGCACAGATACGCAGTATTTT	CASSEEGGGGTDTQYF
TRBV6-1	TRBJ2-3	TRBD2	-	TGTGCCAGCAGTGAAGAGTTAGTAGGCGGGAGCGGCACAGATACGCAGTATTTT	CASSEELVGGSGTDTQYF
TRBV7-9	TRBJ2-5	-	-	TGTGCCAGCAGCTATGACATCCTCGAGTACTTC	CASSYDILEYF
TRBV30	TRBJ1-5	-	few	TGTGCCTGGGCCGTAACATATGATCAGCCCCAGCATTTT	CAWAVTYDQPQHF
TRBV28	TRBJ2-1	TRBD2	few	TGTGCCAGCAGTCTCTCAGCGGGAGAGCAGTTCTTC	CASSLSAGEQFF
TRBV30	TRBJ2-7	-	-	TGTGCCTGGAGTTTCGGGGGAGGTGGCGAGCAGTACTTC	CAWSFGGGGEQYF
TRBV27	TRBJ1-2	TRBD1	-	TGTGCCAGCAGTCCCAAACAGGGGCTTGGCTACACCTTC	CASSPKQGLGYTF
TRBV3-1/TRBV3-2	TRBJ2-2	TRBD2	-	TGTGCCAGCAGCCAAGCGGGAGGAGCCGGGGAGCTGTTTTTT	CASSQAGGAGELFF
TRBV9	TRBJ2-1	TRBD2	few	TGTGCCAGCAGCGTAGGTCTTACTAGCGTAACGGGGAATGAGCAGTTCTTC	CASSVGLTSVTGNEQFF
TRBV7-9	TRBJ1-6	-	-	TGTGCCAGCAGCTTGGGCCAGGACTATAATTCACCCCTCCACTTT	CASSLGQDYNSPLHF